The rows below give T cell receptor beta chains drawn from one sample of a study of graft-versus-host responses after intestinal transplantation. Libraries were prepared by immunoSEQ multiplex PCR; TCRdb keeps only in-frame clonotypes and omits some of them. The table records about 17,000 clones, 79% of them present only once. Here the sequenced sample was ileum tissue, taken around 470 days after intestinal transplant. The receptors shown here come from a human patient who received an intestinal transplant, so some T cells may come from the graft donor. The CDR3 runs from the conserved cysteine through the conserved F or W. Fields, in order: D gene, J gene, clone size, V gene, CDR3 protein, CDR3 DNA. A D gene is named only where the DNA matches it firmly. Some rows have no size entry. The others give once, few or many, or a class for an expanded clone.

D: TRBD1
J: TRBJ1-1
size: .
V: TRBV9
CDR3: CASSRTGWNTEAFF
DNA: TGTGCCAGCAGCCGGACAGGGTGGAACACTGAAGCTTTCTTT

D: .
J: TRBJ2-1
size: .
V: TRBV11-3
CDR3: CAAAAMGGPGNEQFF
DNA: TGTGCCGCAGCCGCCATGGGTGGTCCGGGCAATGAGCAGTTCTTC

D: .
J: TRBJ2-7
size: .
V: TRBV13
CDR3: CASSFGGSPHEQYF
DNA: TGTGCCAGCAGCTTCGGGGGCAGTCCCCACGAGCAGTACTTC

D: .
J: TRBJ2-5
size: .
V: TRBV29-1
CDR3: CSVAHSRARSYLQETQYF
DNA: TGCAGCGTTGCCCACTCACGAGCCAGAAGCTATCTCCAAGAGACCCAGTACTTC

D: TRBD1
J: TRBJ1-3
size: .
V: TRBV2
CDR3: CASTQGAFENTIYF
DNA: TGTGCCAGCACACAGGGGGCATTCGAAAACACCATATATTTT

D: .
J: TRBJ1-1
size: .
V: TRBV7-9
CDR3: CASSTGILNTEAFF
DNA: TGTGCCAGCAGCACCGGGATTTTGAACACTGAAGCTTTCTTT

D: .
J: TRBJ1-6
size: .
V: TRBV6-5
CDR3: CASSYSVLDSPLHF
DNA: TGTGCCAGCAGTTACTCGGTACTTGATTCACCCCTCCACTTT

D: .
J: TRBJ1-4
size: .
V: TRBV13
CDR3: CASSLGLQEINEKLFF
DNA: TGTGCCAGCAGCTTAGGGCTACAAGAGATAAATGAAAAACTGTTTTTT

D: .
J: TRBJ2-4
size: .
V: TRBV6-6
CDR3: CASSYSAGGNIQYF
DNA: TGTGCCAGCAGTTACTCCGCTGGGGGAAACATTCAGTACTTC

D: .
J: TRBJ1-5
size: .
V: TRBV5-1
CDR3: CASSLDGDSNQPQHF
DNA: TGCGCCAGCAGCTTGGACGGGGATAGCAATCAGCCCCAGCATTTT

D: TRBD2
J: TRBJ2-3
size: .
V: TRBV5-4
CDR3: CASRRLAGGLSTDTQYF
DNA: TGTGCCAGCAGACGACTAGCGGGGGGCCTTAGCACAGATACGCAGTATTTT

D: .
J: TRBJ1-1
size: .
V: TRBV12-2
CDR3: CASRLNPGPFNTEAFF
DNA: TGTGCAAGTCGCTTAAATCCAGGGCCATTCAACACTGAAGCTTTCTTT

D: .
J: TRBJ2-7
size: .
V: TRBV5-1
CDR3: CASSPGHLNYEQYF
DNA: TGCGCCAGCAGCCCGGGACACCTCAACTACGAGCAGTACTTC

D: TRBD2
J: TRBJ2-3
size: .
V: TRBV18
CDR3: CASSSALAGADTQYF
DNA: TGTGCCAGCTCATCGGCACTAGCGGGGGCCGATACGCAGTATTTT

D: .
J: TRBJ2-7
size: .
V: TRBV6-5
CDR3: CASSYSGSYEQYF
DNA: TGTGCCAGCAGTTACTCTGGGAGCTACGAGCAGTACTTC

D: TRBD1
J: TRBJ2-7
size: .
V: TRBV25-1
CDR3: CASSAHGQGSLEQYF
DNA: TGTGCCAGCAGTGCTCATGGACAGGGCAGTCTCGAGCAGTACTTC

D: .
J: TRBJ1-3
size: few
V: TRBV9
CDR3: CASSVGSGVDAGNTIYF
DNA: TGTGCCAGCAGCGTAGGGAGTGGGGTTGACGCTGGAAACACCATATATTTT

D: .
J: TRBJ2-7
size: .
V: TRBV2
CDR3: CASSAGPGLYEQYF
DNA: TGTGCCAGCAGTGCGGGGCCAGGGCTCTACGAGCAGTACTTC

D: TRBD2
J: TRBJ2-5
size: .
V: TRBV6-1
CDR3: CASSEAGSGGETQYF
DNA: TGTGCCAGCAGTGAAGCTGGTAGCGGGGGTGAGACCCAGTACTTC

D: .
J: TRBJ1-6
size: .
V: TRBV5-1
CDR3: CASSLGGQSSYNSPLHF
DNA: TGCGCCAGCAGCTTGGGAGGACAGAGCTCCTATAATTCACCCCTCCACTTT

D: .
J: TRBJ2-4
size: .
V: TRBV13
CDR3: CASSLEDPAF
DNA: TGTGCCAGCAGCTTAGAGGACCCGGCCTTC

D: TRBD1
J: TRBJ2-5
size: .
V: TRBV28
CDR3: CASSAGGRTQYF
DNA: TGTGCCAGCAGCGCAGGGGGCAGGACCCAGTACTTC

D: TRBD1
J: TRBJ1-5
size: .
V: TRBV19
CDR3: CASSVRDRVLQPQHF
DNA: TGTGCCAGTAGTGTCCGGGACAGGGTACTACAGCCCCAGCATTTT

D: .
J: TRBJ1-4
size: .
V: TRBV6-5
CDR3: CASSYYIGSREKLFF
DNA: TGTGCCAGCAGTTACTATATCGGTTCCCGAGAAAAACTGTTTTTT

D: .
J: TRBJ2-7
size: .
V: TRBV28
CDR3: CASSLQLYEQYF
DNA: TGTGCCAGCAGTTTACAGCTCTACGAGCAGTACTTC

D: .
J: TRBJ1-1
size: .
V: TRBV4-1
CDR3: CASSHSGENAGNEASF
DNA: TGCGCCAGCAGCCACTCAGGGGAAAACGCGGGCAATGAAGCTTCCTTT

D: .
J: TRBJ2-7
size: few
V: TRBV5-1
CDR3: CASSLGPGSGNYEQYF
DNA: TGCGCCAGCAGCTTGGGGCCCGGGTCGGGGAACTACGAGCAGTACTTC

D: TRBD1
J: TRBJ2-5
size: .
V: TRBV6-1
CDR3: CASRLRDRGLETQYF
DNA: TGTGCCAGCAGATTGAGGGACAGGGGGCTCGAGACCCAGTACTTC

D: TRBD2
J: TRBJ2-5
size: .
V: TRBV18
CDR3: CASSLTLAGGQETQYF
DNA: TGTGCCAGCTCTCTCACACTAGCGGGGGGCCAAGAGACCCAGTACTTC

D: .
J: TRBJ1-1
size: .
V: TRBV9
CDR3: CASSGSRDTEAFF
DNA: TGTGCCAGCAGCGGGAGTAGGGACACTGAAGCTTTCTTT

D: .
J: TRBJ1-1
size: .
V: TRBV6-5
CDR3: CASSYTRHAMNTEAFF
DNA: TGTGCCAGCAGTTACACCAGACACGCCATGAACACTGAAGCTTTCTTT

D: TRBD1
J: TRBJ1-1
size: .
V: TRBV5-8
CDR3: CASSFQGARNTEAFF
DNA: TGTGCCAGCAGCTTCCAGGGGGCCCGGAACACTGAAGCTTTCTTT

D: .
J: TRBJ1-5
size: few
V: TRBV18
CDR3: CASSRQGYNQPQHF
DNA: TGTGCCAGCTCAAGGCAGGGTTACAATCAGCCCCAGCATTTT

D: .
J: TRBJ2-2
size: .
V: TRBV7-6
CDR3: CASSLGGAFTGELFF
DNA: TGTGCCAGCAGCTTAGGTGGGGCGTTCACCGGGGAGCTGTTTTTT

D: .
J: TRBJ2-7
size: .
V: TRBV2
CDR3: CASRNLYEQYF
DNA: TGTGCCAGCAGGAACCTCTACGAGCAGTACTTC